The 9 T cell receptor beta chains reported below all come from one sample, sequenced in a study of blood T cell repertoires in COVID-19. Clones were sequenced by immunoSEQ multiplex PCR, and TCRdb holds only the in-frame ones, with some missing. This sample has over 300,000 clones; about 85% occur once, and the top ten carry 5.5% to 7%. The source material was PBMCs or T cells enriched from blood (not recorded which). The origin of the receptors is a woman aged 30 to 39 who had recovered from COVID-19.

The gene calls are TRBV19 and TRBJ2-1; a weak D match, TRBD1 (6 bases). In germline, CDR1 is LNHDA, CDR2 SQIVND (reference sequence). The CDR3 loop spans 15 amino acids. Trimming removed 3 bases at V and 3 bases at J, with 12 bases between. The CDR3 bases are TGTGCCAGTAGTATCGGACAGAACGTCTACAATGAGCAGTTCTTC. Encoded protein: CASSIGQNVYNEQFF. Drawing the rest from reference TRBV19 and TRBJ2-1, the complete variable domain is DGGITQSPKYLFRKEGQNVTLSCEQNLNHDAMYWYRQDPGQGLRLIYYSQIVNDFQKGDIAEGYSVSREKKESFPLTVTSAQKNPTAFYLCASSIGQNVYNEQFFGPGTRLTVL.

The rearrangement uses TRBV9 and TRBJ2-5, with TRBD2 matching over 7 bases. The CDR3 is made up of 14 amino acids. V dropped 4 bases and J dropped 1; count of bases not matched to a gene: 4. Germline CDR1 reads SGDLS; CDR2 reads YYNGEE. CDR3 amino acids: CASSMGTIQETQYF. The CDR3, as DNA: TGTGCCAGCAGCATGGGGACTATCCAAGAGACCCAGTACTTC.

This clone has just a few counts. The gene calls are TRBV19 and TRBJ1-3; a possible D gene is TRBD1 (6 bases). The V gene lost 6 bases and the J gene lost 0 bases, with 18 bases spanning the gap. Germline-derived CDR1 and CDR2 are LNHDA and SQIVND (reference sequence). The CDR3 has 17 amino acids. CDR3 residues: CASSHRESPLSGNTIYF. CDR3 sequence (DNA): TGTGCCAGTAGCCACAGGGAAAGCCCTCTCTCTGGAAACACCATATATTTT.

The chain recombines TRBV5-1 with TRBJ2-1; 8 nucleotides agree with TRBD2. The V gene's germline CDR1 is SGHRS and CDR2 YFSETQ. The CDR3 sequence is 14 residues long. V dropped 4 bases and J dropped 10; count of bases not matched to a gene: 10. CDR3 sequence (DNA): TGCGCCAGCAGCCCACCTAGCGGGTTAGGGGAGCAGTTCTTC. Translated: CASSPPSGLGEQFF.

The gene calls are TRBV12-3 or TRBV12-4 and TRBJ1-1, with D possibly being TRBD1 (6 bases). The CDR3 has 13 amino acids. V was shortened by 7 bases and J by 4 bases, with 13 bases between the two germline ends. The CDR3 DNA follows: TGTGCCAGCACCCCGAGGGGGGGCACTGAAGCTTTCTTT. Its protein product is CASTPRGGTEAFF.

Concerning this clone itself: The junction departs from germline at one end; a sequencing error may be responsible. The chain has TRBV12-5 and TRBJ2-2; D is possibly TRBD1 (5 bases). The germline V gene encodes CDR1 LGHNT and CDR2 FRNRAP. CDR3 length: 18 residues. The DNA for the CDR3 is TGTGCTAGTGGTTTGGTACACCTTCAGGGCTCTAACACCAGGGAGCTGTTTTTT. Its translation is CASGLVHLQGSNTRELFF.

For the CDR3, the DNA is TGCGCCAGCAGCTGGGGACTTCGCTCCCCCGGGGATGGCTACACCTTC. Translated: CASSWGLRSPGDGYTF. The chain employs TRBV5-1 and TRBJ1-2; tentatively, D is TRBD1 (5 bases). CDR1 and CDR2 (germline): SGHRS, YFSETQ. The CDR3 spans 16 residues. V was shortened by 3 bases and J by 6 bases, with 21 bases between the two germline ends.

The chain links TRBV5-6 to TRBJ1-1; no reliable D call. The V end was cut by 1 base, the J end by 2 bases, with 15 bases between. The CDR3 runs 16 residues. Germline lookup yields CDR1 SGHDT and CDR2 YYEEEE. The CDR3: CASSLLADEYNTEAFF. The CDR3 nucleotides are TGTGCCAGCAGCTTGTTAGCGGACGAATATAACACTGAAGCTTTCTTT.

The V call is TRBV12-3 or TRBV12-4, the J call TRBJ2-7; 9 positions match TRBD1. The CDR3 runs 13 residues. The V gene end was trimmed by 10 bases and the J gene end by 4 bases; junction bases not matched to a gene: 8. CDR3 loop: CATGGTGKYEQYF. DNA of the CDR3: TGTGCCACTGGTGGGACAGGGAAATACGAGCAGTACTTC.